Here is one T cell receptor (beta chain) with its context. Using its own MiXCR run on the 5' RACE reads, TCRdb lists one record per CDR3 protein. In the table there are about 26,000 distinct CDR3 sequences, 4% to 4.5% of which are singletons. Germline CDR1 and CDR2: SGHRS and YFSETQ. The CDR3 loop spans 15 amino acids. Between the trimmed V and J ends, which lost 4 bases and 4 bases, there was a span of 15 bases. These data are taken from a study of early T cells in non-severe SARS-CoV-2 infection. What was sequenced was whole blood. The gene calls are TRBV5-1 and TRBJ2-1; D gene unclear. The receptor was derived from an adult who was a healthcare worker with PCR-confirmed SARS-CoV-2 infection or an uninfected control (not recorded which). CDR3 coding DNA: TGCGCCAGCAGCCTATTGGATTCACCTTACAATGAGCAGTTCTTC. Its protein product is CASSLLDSPYNEQFF.